This entry lists 12 T cell receptor beta chains sequenced from one sample in a study of T cell repertoires in cytomegalovirus infection. TCRdb reanalysed the reads using MiXCR and keeps one entry per CDR3 protein. The sample contains just under 500,000 distinct CDR3 sequences, 30% to 35% of which appear only once. No antigen is known for these receptors. Sequences were derived from cultured PBMCs, sampled from culture after CMV antigen stimulation. The receptors were gathered from a human donor in good health (CMV status not recorded). Some clones in this sample may be carry-over from other donors' samples.

Concerning this clonotype: It may be a read error: a sequence one base away is much more abundant. The chain combines TRBV6-2 or TRBV6-3 with TRBJ2-7, with 8 bases that match TRBD2. This CDR3 is built from 14 residues. Germline lookup yields CDR1 MNHEY and CDR2 SVGEGT. CDR3 region: CTSSQPAGESEQYF. The CDR3 DNA sequence: TGTACCAGCAGTCAACCAGCGGGAGAGTCCGAGCAGTACTTC.

The V gene is TRBV29-1, the J gene TRBJ2-3; 7 positions match TRBD2. Per germline, CDR1 SQVTM and CDR2 ANQGSEA. CDR3 length: 12 residues. V was pared by 5 bases and J by 3 bases, with 2 bases of the junction left unmatched. The CDR3 nucleotides are TGCAGCGTTCGGGGGGAAACAGATACGCAGTATTTT. Protein sequence: CSVRGETDTQYF.

The CDR3 sequence is CASSLNPILGALGANVLTF. In DNA form, the CDR3 reads TGTGCCAGCAGCTTAAACCCGATCCTAGGGGCTCTGGGGGCCAACGTCCTGACTTTC. The V call is TRBV7-2, the J call TRBJ2-6; TRBD1 might be the D (5 bases). The V end lost 2 bases, the J end lost 4 bases, and 21 bases lay between the germline ends. This CDR3 is 19 amino acids long. The germline V gene encodes CDR1 SGHTA and CDR2 FQGNSA.

This clonotype appeared a few times. The chain has TRBV6-5 and TRBJ1-2, with 7 bases matching TRBD1. CDR1 is MNHEY, CDR2 SVGAGI, per germline. V shed 4 bases, J shed 0 bases, and the junction held 8 bases outside the gene matches. The CDR3 loop spans 16 amino acids. The CDR3 DNA sequence: TGTGCCAGCAGTTTGGAGGGGGCCACGCCTAACTATGGCTACACCTTC. Protein sequence: CASSLEGATPNYGYTF.

This rearrangement joins TRBV4-2 to TRBJ2-2, with D tentatively TRBD1 (6 bases). Germline values: CDR1 LGHNA, CDR2 YNFKEQ. The CDR3 has 16 amino acids. Trimming shortened V by 0 bases and J by 3 bases, and 11 bases separated the two germline ends. CDR3 amino acids: CASSQDGGGYTGELFF. Written as DNA, the CDR3 is TGTGCCAGCAGCCAAGATGGGGGCGGCTACACCGGGGAGCTGTTTTTT.

This chain connects TRBV27 to TRBJ2-5, with D possibly being TRBD2 (7 bases). With 10 bases removed from V and 2 bases from J, the gap between germline ends came to 14 bases. The CDR3 sequence is 13 residues long. CDR1 is MNHEY, CDR2 SMNVEV, per germline (reference sequence). CDR3 residues: CAIVGGRQETQYF. CDR3 coding DNA: TGTGCCATCGTGGGGGGGCGGCAAGAGACCCAGTACTTC.

This clonotype was observed a few times. V gene TRBV7-2 combines with J gene TRBJ1-5; D may be TRBD1 (5 bases). Trimming stripped 7 bases from V and 2 bases from J, with 9 bases between. From germline, CDR1 is SGHTA and CDR2 FQGNSA. There are 13 residues in the CDR3. CDR3 sequence: CASTWGGNQPQHF. CDR3 sequence (DNA): TGTGCCAGCACCTGGGGGGGCAATCAGCCCCAGCATTTT.

The chain is built from TRBV19 and TRBJ2-2; D is ambiguous. CDR3 length equals 17 residues. CDR1 is LNHDA and CDR2 is SQIVND in the germline V gene (reference sequence). V shed 4 bases and J shed 2 bases, with 17 bases lying between them. The CDR3 nucleotides read TGTGCCAGTAGTACCCCAAAAGCGCGGATCAACACCGGGGAGCTGTTTTTT. Translated: CASSTPKARINTGELFF. The entire variable domain, with the rest obtained from reference TRBV19 and TRBJ2-2, is as follows: DGGITQSPKYLFRKEGQNVTLSCEQNLNHDAMYWYRQDPGQGLRLIYYSQIVNDFQKGDIAEGYSVSREKKESFPLTVTSAQKNPTAFYLCASSTPKARINTGELFFGEGSRLTVL.

A few counts support this clonotype. The CDR3 coding sequence is TGTGCCAGCCAGAGACAGGGGAAGTACAATGAGCAGTTCTTC. It yields the protein CASQRQGKYNEQFF. The genes are TRBV27 and TRBJ2-1; 8 bases align to TRBD1. This CDR3 region has 14 residues. From germline, CDR1 is MNHEY and CDR2 SMNVEV (reference sequence). Trimming cost V 8 bases and J 4 bases; bases outside gene matches: 7.

This clonotype was observed many times. This rearrangement joins TRBV6-6 to TRBJ2-7; 9 bases align to TRBD1. CDR1 and CDR2 (germline): MNHNY, SVGAGI (reference sequence). Losses at the gene ends were 8 bases for V and 3 bases for J; bases not matched to a gene: 2. This CDR3 is built from 12 residues. The CDR3 coding sequence is TGTGCCAGCGGACAGGGGTTCTACGAGCAGTACGTC. Translation: CASGQGFYEQYV.

The chain employs TRBV19 and TRBJ1-2; D uncertain. V lost 10 bases and J 4 bases, leaving 16 bases between the germline ends. Per the germline V gene, CDR1 is LNHDA and CDR2 is SQIVND (reference sequence). The CDR3 contains 13 residues. The CDR3 reads CATFRGSSYGYTF. CDR3 nucleotide sequence: TGTGCCACCTTTCGGGGATCGAGCTATGGCTACACCTTC.

This clonotype was seen many times. The rearrangement uses TRBV7-2 and TRBJ2-1; TRBD2 matches 12 bases. The V segment lost 3 bases and the J segment 5 bases; nucleotides outside the gene matches: 8. There are 17 residues in the CDR3. Looked up from germline, CDR1 is SGHTA and CDR2 is FQGNSA. The CDR3 DNA reads TGTGCCAGCAGCTTCCCTAGCGGGAGGGCCATGGACAATGAGCAGTTCTTC. Its translation is CASSFPSGRAMDNEQFF.